This T cell receptor beta chain was sequenced during a study of cytomegalovirus exposure and HLA in healthy donors. Profiled with immunoSEQ multiplex PCR; TCRdb holds only in-frame clones, not every one. Found here are about 60,000 clones, less than 96% of them singletons; the top ten hold less than 1.5%. While the first cohort had around 700 subjects, the donors belonged to the separate validation cohort of over a hundred subjects. For this clone: Its target is unknown.

Whole-study results and caveats: Researchers catalogued around 150 TCR beta chains as cytomegalovirus-associated. In vitro experiments confirmed that three CMV-associated chains were specific for CMV antigens.

From germline, CDR1 is SGHTA and CDR2 FQGNSA. V shed 4 bases and J 4 bases; nucleotides not matched to a gene: 20. The CDR3 spans 19 residues. Sequencing used PBMCs. V and J are TRBV7-2 and TRBJ2-3; 7 bases are shared with TRBD2. This TCR came from a young woman in good health and CMV-seronegative. The DNA of the CDR3 is TGTGCCAGCAGCTCAACCCTAGCCGGGAGGCCCTCGAAGGCAGATACGCAGTATTTT. This translates into CASSSTLAGRPSKADTQYF. Together with reference TRBV7-2 and TRBJ2-3, the CDR3 gives the full variable domain: GAGVSQSPSNKVTEKGKDVELRCDPISGHTALYWYRQSLGQGLEFLIYFQGNSAPDKSGLPSDRFSAERTGGSVSTLTIQRTQQEDSAVYLCASSSTLAGRPSKADTQYFGPGTRLTVL.